This TCR beta chain was documented in a study of T-cell reconstitution after alpha-beta-depleted transplantation in children. Points from the study as a whole: After one year, T-cell counts and TCRbeta diversity mostly came from new T cells. Expanded graft clones, several hundred of them, were reportedly the source of alpha-beta T cells about two months after transplant. Surviving recipient T cells and thymic progenitors produced the high day-60 TCRbeta diversity seen in some patients.

Unique molecular identifiers were incorporated when the TCRbeta library was constructed. TCRdb called the PCR reads again in MiXCR, with one record for every CDR3 protein. This sample has some 460,000 distinct CDR3 sequences, with 15% to 20% found just once. The trim removed 6 bases at V and 2 bases at J, leaving 1 base unmatched. This CDR3 has 16 amino acids. As regards this clonotype: The antigen is not known.

This specimen was PBMCs, mostly from graft donor cells, taken 360 days after TCRalphabeta/CD19-depleted stem cell transplant. V is TRBV12-3 or TRBV12-4 and J is TRBJ2-6; TRBD2 aligns across 13 bases. The receptor was derived from a boy under three years old who had a stem cell transplant for Wiskott-Aldrich syndrome, so the T cells may come from the graft donor. CDR3 nucleotide sequence: TGTGCCAGCAGACTAGCGGGAGGGCCTGGGGCCAACGTCCTGACTTTC. Translating it yields CASRLAGGPGANVLTF.